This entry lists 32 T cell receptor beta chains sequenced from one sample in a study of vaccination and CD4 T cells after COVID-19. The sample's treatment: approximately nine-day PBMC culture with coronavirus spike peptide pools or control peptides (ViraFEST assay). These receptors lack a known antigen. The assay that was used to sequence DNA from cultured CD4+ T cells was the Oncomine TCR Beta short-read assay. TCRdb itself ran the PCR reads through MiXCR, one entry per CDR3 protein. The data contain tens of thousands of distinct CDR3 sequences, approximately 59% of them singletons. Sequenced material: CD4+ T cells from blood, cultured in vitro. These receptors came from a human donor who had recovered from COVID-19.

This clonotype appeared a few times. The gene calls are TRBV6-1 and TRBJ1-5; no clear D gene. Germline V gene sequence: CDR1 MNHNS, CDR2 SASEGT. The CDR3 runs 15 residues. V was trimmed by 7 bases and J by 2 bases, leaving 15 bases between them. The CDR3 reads CASTDGNLGNQPQHF. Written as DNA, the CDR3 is TGTGCCAGCACAGACGGGAACTTGGGCAATCAGCCCCAGCATTTT.

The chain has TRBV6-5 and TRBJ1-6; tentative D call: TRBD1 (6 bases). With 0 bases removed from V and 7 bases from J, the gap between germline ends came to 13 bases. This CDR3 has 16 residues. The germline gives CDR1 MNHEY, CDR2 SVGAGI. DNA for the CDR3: TGTGCCAGCAGTTACTCGGACCTGGGGGCCAATTCACCCCTCCACTTT. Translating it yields CASSYSDLGANSPLHF.

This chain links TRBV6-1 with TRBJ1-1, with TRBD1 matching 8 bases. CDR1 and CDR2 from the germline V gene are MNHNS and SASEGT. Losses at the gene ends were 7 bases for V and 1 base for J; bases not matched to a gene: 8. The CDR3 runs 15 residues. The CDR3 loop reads CASTTKQGANTEAFF. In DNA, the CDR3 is TGTGCCAGCACCACTAAGCAGGGGGCGAACACTGAAGCTTTCTTT.

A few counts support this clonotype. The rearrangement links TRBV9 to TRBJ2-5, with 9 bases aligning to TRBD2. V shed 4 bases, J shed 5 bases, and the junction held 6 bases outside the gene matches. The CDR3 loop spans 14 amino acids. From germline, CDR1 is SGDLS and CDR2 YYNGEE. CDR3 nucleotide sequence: TGTGCCAGCAGCCGCGCGGGGGGGGTGGAGACCCAGTACTTC. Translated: CASSRAGGVETQYF.

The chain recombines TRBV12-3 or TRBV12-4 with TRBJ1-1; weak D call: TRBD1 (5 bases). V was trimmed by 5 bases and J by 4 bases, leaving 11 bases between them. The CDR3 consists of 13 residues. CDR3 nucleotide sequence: TGTGCCAGCAGTGAGGGGATGGTCACTGAAGCTTTCTTT. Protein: CASSEGMVTEAFF.

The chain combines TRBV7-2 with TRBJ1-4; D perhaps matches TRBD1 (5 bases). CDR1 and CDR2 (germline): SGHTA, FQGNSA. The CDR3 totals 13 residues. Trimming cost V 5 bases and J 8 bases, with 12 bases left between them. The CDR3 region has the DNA TGTGCCAGCAGCAGCAGGGAGAGAGAAAAACTGTTTTTT. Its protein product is CASSSREREKLFF. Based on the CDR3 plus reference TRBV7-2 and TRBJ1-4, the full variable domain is GAGVSQSPSNKVTEKGKDVELRCDPISGHTALYWYRQSLGQGLEFLIYFQGNSAPDKSGLPSDRFSAERTGGSVSTLTIQRTQQEDSAVYLCASSSREREKLFFGSGTQLSVL.

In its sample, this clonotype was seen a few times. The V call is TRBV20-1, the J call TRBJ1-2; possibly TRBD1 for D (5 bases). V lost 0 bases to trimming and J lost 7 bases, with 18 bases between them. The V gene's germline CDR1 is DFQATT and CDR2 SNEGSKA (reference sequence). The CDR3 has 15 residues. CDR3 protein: CSARDPGRPGFGYTF. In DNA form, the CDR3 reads TGCAGTGCTAGAGATCCGGGGCGGCCTGGTTTTGGCTACACCTTC.

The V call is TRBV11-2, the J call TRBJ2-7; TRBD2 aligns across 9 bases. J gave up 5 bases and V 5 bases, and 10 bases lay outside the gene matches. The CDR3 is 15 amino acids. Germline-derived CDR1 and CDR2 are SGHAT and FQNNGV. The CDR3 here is CASSRQGLAGHEQYF. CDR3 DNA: TGTGCCAGCAGCCGCCAGGGACTAGCAGGCCACGAGCAGTACTTC.

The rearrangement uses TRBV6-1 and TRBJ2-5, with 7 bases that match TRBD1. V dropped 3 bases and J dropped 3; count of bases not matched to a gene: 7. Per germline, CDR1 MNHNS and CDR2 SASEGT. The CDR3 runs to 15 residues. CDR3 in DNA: TGTGCCAGCAGTGAGGGCACAGGGGTGGAAGAGACCCAGTACTTC. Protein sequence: CASSEGTGVEETQYF.

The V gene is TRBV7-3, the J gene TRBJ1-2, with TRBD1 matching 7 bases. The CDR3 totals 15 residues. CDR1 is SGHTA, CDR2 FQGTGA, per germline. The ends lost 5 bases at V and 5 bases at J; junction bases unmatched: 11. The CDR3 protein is CASSAHQGGDYGYTF. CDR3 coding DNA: TGTGCCAGCAGCGCACACCAGGGGGGGGATTATGGCTACACCTTC. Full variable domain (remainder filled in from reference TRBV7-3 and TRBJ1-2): GAGVSQTPSNKVTEKGKYVELRCDPISGHTALYWYRQSLGQGPEFLIYFQGTGAADDSGLPNDRFFAVRPEGSVSTLKIQRTERGDSAVYLCASSAHQGGDYGYTFGSGTRLTVV.

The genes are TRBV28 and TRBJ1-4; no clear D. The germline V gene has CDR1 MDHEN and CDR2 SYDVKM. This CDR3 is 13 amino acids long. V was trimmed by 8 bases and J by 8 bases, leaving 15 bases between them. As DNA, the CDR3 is TGTGCCAGCTTGACCAACCCGCGGGAAAAACTGTTTTTT. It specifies CASLTNPREKLFF.

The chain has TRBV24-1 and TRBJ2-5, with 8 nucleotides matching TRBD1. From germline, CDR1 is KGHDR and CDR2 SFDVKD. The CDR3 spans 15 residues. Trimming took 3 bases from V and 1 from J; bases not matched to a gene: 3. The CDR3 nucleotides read TGTGCCACCAGTGATGCAGGACAGGGCCAAGAGACCCAGTACTTC. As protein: CATSDAGQGQETQYF.

CDR3 DNA sequence: TGTGCCAGCAGCTTGGACAGCTCTGGGGCCAACGTCCTGACTTTC. Protein product: CASSLDSSGANVLTF. The chain joins TRBV11-3 to TRBJ2-6, with D perhaps TRBD1 (6 bases). Germline lookup yields CDR1 SGHNT and CDR2 YENEEA. Deletions cut 3 bases from V and 0 bases from J, with 6 bases between. The CDR3 is 15 amino acids.

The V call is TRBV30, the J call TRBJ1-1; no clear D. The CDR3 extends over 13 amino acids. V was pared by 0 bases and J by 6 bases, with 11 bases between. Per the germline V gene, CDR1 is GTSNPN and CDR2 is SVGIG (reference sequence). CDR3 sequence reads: CAWSVGDQSEAFF. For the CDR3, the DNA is TGTGCCTGGAGTGTTGGCGACCAGTCTGAAGCTTTCTTT.

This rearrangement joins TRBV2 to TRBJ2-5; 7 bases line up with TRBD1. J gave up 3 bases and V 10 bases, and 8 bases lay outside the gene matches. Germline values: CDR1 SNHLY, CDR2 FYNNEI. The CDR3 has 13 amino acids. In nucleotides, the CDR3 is TGTGCCACCAAACAAACAGGGGAAGAGACCCAGTACTTC. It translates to CATKQTGEETQYF.

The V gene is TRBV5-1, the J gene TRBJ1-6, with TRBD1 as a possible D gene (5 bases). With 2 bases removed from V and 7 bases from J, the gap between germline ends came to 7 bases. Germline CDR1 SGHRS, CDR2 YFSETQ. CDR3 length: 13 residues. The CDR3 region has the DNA TGCGCCAGCAGCTTTGGGGCGAATTCACCCCTCCACTTT. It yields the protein CASSFGANSPLHF.

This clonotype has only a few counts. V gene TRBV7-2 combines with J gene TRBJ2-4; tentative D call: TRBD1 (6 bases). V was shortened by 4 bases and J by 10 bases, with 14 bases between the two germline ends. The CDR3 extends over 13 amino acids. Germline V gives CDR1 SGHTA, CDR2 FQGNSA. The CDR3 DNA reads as TGTGCCAGCAGCTCGGACAGCTCGGGTATTCAGTACTTC. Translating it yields CASSSDSSGIQYF.

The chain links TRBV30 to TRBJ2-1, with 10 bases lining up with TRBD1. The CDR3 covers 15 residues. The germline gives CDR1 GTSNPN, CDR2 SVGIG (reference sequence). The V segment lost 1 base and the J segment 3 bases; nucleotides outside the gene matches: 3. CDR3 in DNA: TGTGCCTGGAGTGCAGGACAGGGGGGCTACAATGAGCAGTTCTTC. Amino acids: CAWSAGQGGYNEQFF.

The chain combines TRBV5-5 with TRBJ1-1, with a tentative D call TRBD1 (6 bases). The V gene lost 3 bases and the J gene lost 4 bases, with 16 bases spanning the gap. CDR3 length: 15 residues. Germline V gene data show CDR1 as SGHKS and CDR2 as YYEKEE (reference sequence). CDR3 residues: CASSSVPGQVTEAFF. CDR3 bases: TGTGCCAGCAGCTCGGTTCCGGGACAAGTCACTGAAGCTTTCTTT.

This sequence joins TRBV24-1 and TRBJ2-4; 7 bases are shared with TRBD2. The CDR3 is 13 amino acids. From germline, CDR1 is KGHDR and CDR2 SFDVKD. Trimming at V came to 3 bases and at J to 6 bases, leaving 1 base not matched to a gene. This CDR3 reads CATSDGGVNIQYF. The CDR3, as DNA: TGTGCCACCAGTGATGGGGGGGTAAACATTCAGTACTTC.

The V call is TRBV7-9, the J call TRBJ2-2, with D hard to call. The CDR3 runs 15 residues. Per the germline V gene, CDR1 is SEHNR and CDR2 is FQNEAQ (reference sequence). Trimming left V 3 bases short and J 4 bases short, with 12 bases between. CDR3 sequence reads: CASSFRRSGTGELFF. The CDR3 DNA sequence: TGTGCCAGCAGCTTTAGACGGAGTGGCACCGGGGAGCTGTTTTTT.

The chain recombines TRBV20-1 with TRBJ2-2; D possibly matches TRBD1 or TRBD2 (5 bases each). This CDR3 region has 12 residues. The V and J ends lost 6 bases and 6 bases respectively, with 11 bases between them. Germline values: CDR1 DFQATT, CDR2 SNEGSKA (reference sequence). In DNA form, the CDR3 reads TGCAGTGCAGGACTGGGGGCCGGGGAGCTGTTTTTT. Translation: CSAGLGAGELFF.

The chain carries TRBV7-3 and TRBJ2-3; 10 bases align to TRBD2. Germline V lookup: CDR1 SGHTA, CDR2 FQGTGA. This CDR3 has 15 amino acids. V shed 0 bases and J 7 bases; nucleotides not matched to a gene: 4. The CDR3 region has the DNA TGTGCCAGCAGCTTAACTAGCGGGGGGTCAAATACGCAGTATTTT. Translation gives CASSLTSGGSNTQYF.

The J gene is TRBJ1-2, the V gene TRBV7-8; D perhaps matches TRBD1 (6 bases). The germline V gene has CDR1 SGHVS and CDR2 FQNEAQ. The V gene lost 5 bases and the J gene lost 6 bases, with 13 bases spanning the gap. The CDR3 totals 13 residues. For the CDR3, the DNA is TGTGCCAGCAGCAGAGACAGGCTAGATGGCTACACCTTC. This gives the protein CASSRDRLDGYTF. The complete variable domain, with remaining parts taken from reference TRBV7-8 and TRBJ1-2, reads GAGVSQSPRYKVAKRGQDVALRCDPISGHVSLFWYQQALGQGPEFLTYFQNEAQLDKSGLPSDRFFAERPEGSVSTLKIQRTQQEDSAVYLCASSRDRLDGYTFGSGTRLTVV.

The CDR3 protein is CASSLRDFRLVGNGYTF. CDR3 bases: TGTGCCAGCAGCTTAAGGGATTTTCGTCTGGTAGGGAATGGCTACACCTTC. V and J are TRBV5-5 and TRBJ1-2, with unresolved D. The V gene's germline CDR1 is SGHKS and CDR2 YYEKEE (reference sequence). The CDR3 spans 17 residues. With 2 bases removed from V and 6 bases from J, the gap between germline ends came to 23 bases.

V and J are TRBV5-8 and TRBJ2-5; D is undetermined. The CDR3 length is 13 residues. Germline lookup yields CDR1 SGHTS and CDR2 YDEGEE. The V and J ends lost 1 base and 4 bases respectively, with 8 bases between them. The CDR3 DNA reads TGTGCCAGCAGCTTGTTAGGCGGAGAGACCCAGTACTTC. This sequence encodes CASSLLGGETQYF.

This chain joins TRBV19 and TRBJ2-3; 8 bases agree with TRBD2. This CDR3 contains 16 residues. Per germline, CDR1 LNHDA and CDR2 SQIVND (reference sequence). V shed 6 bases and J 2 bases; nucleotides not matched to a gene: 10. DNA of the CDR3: TGTGCCAGTAGGGGAAGCGGGAGAGCCTTCACAGATACGCAGTATTTT. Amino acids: CASRGSGRAFTDTQYF. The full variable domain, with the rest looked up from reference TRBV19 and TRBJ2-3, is DGGITQSPKYLFRKEGQNVTLSCEQNLNHDAMYWYRQDPGQGLRLIYYSQIVNDFQKGDIAEGYSVSREKKESFPLTVTSAQKNPTAFYLCASRGSGRAFTDTQYFGPGTRLTVL.

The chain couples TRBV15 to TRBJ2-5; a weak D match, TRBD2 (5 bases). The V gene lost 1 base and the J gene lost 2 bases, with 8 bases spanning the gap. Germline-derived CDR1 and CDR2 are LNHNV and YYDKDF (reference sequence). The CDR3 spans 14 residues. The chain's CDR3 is CATSRAGTQETQYF. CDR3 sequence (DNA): TGTGCCACCAGCAGAGCGGGAACACAAGAGACCCAGTACTTC.

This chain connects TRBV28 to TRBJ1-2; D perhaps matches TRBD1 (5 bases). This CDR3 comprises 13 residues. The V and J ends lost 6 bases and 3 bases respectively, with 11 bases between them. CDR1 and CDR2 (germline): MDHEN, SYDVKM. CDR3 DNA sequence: TGTGCCAGCAGAAGGGGACGGGACTATGGCTACACCTTC. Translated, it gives CASRRGRDYGYTF.

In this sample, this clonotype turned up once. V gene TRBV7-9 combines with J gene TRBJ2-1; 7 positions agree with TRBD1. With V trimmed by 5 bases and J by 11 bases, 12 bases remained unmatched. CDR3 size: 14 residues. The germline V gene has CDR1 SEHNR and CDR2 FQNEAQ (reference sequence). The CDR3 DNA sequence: TGTGCCAGCAGCCCTCACAACAGGGGTGAACAGCAGTTCTTC. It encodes CASSPHNRGEQQFF.

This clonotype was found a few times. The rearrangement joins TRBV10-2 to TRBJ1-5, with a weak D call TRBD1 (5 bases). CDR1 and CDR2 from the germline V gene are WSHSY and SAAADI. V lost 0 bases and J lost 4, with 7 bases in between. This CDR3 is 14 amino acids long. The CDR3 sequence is CASSESGTNQPQHF. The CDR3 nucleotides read TGCGCCAGCAGTGAGTCGGGGACGAATCAGCCCCAGCATTTT.

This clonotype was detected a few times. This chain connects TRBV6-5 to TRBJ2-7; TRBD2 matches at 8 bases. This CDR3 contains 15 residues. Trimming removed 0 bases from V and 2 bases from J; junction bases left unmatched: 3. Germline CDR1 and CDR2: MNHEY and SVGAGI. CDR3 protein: CASSYSIAGTYEQYF. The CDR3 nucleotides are TGTGCCAGCAGTTACTCCATAGCGGGGACCTACGAGCAGTACTTC.